This entry concerns a single T cell receptor beta chain. This record belongs to a study of control samples from healthy donors and cancer patients. The assay was immunoSEQ multiplex PCR, and TCRdb's table has in-frame clones only and misses some. Of 150,000 to 200,000 clones listed, approximately 90% were seen once; the top ten hold 1.2% to 1.5%. The germline V gene encodes CDR1 MNHEY and CDR2 SMNVEV (reference sequence). V lost 2 bases to trimming and J lost 3 bases, with 13 bases between them. The CDR3 consists of 15 residues. This chain uses TRBV27 with TRBJ1-2; D remains ambiguous. The TCR sequence derives from a young man in good health. Sequencing was done on a sample of blood. CDR3 residues: CASSLIYGSDYGYTF. As DNA, the CDR3 is TGTGCCAGCAGTTTAATTTACGGCAGTGACTATGGCTACACCTTC.